The clone carrying this T cell receptor (beta chain) came up a few times. The data originate from a study of T-cell memory formation after mild COVID-19. Each CDR3 protein is one row after TCRdb ran MiXCR on the 5' RACE reads. The table lists fewer than 650,000 distinct CDR3 sequences, approximately 15% of them singletons. This CDR3 is built from 13 residues. V was shortened by 3 bases and J by 2 bases, with 8 bases between the two germline ends. This receptor was obtained from an adult woman who had mild COVID-19 (a few samples of this study predate the infection). Cell type and time point are not known. The chain couples TRBV12-3 or TRBV12-4 to TRBJ2-7, with TRBD2 as a possible D gene (6 bases). The sequencing input was PBMCs or a T cell subset sorted from them (not recorded which). CDR3 DNA sequence: TGTGCCAGCAGTTTTAGCGGACCCTACGAGCAGTACTTC. Translation: CASSFSGPYEQYF.